This paragraph reports one TCR beta chain. Sequencing used immunoSEQ multiplex PCR; TCRdb keeps in-frame clones, though not all of them. The sample includes around 400,000 clones, approximately 91% seen only once; the top ten take approximately 1.5%. The source of the sample is a study of blood T cell repertoires in COVID-19. Study summary: Acute and convalescent COVID-19 samples came from the United States, Italy and Spain.

V gave up 9 bases and J gave up 6 bases; unmatched junction bases: 9. This CDR3 has 15 residues. CDR1 and CDR2 (germline): LNHDA, SQIVND (reference sequence). The J gene is TRBJ2-2, the V gene TRBV19; TRBD1 matches 11 bases. The TCR was taken from a woman between 18 and 29 years old who had been exposed to COVID-19. The sample consisted of PBMCs or T cells enriched from blood (not recorded which). The CDR3 DNA is TGTGCCAGCCATGTGGGACAGGGGGTATCCGGGGAGCTGTTTTTT. Protein sequence: CASHVGQGVSGELFF.